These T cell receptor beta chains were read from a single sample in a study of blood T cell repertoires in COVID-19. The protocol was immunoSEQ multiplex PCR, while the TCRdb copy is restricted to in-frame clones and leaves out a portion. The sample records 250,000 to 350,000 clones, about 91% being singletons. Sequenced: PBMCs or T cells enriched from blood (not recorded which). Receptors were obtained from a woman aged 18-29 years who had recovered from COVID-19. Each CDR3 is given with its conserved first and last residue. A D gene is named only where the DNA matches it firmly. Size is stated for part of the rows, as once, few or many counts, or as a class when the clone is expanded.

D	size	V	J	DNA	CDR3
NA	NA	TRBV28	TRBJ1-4	TGTGCCAGCAGTTTATTCCACCCACAGACAGATGCAACTAATGAAAAACTGTTTTTT	CASSLFHPQTDATNEKLFF
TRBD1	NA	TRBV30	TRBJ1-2	TGTGCCTGGAACCAACAGGGGTACGGCTACACCTTC	CAWNQQGYGYTF
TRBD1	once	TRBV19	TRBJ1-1	TGTGCCAGTAGCATGACAGGGTTGAACACTGAAGCTTTCTTT	CASSMTGLNTEAFF
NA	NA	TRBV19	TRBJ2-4	TGTGCCAGTAGTATTACGGCGGAAAACATTCAGTACTTC	CASSITAENIQYF
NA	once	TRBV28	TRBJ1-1	TGTGCCAGCAGACTAACAGACAGAGTTAAAGCTTTCTTT	CASRLTDRVKAFF
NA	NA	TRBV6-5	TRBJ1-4	TGTGCCAGCAGTCAGGGAATTGGTGAAAAACTGTTTTTT	CASSQGIGEKLFF
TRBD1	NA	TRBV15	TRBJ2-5	TGTGCCACCAGCAATAGAGACAGGGGGCAATGGGAAGAGACCCAGTACTTC	CATSNRDRGQWEETQYF
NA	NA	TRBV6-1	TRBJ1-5	TGTGCCAGCAGTGAATACAGGGTAGTAGGCAATCAGCCCCAGCATTTT	CASSEYRVVGNQPQHF
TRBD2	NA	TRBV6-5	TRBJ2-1	TGTGCCAGCAGTCCCTTTTGGGAGGGCCGGAATGAGCAGTTCTTC	CASSPFWEGRNEQFF
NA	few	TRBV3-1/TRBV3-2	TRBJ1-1	TGTGCCAGCAGCCAAGATGACAGTGAAGCTTTCTTT	CASSQDDSEAFF
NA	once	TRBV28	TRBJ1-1	TGTGCCAGCAGTTTAAAAGTCGGTGAAGCTTTCTTT	CASSLKVGEAFF
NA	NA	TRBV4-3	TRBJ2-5	TGCGCCAGCAGCCAAGTCGGGGGAGAGACCCAGTACTTC	CASSQVGGETQYF
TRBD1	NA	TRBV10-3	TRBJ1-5	TGTGCCATCAGTGGAGGGACAGACAATCAGCCCCAGCATTTT	CAISGGTDNQPQHF
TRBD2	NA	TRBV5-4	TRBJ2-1	TGTGCCAGCAGCCCGCAAGCGGGGGGGCTTAATGAGCAGTTCTTC	CASSPQAGGLNEQFF
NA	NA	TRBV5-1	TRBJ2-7	TGCGCCAGCAGCTTAGTGAGGGCCTCAGGGGACTCCTACGAGCAGTACTTC	CASSLVRASGDSYEQYF
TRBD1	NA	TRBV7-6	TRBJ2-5	TGTGCCAGCAGCCCTCGACAGGGCTCGTATGAGACCCAGTACTTC	CASSPRQGSYETQYF
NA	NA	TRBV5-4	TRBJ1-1	TGTGCCAGCAGCGGACAAGGTAACACTGAAGCTTTCTTT	CASSGQGNTEAFF
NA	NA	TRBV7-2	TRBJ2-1	TGTGCCAGCAGCCGACTAGTAAGGGATGAGCAGTTCTTC	CASSRLVRDEQFF
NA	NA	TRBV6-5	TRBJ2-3	TGTGCCAGCGGGAGAACAGATACGCAGTATTTT	CASGRTDTQYF
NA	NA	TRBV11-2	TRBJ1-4	TGTGCCAGCAGCTTAGGAGGCTCAAATGAAAAACTGTTTTTT	CASSLGGSNEKLFF
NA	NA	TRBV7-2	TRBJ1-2	TGTGCCAGCAGCTTAGTATCCGGGGAGGCGGCTAACTATGGCTACACCTTC	CASSLVSGEAANYGYTF
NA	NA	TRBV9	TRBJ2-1	TGTGCCAGCAGCAGGAGGGTAGGCAATGAGCAGTTCTTC	CASSRRVGNEQFF
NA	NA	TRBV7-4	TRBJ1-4	TGTGCCAGCAGCTCTTCCGGGACTCCTAATGAAAAACTGTTTTTT	CASSSSGTPNEKLFF
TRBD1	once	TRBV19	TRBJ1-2	TGTGCCAGTAATTTCCGGGACAGGGGGTCTCGGGGCTACACCTTC	CASNFRDRGSRGYTF
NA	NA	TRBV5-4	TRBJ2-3	TGTGCCAGCAGCTTGGACAGTAATACGCAGTATTTT	CASSLDSNTQYF
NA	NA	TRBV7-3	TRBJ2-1	TGTGCCAGCAGCTCGACTATTGGCTCCTACAATGAGCAGTTCTTC	CASSSTIGSYNEQFF
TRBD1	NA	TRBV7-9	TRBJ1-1	TGTGCCAGCAGCTCCACAGGGGGAGGGGGGTCTACTGAAGCTTTCTTT	CASSSTGGGGSTEAFF
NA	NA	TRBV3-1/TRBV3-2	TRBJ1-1	TGTGCCAGCAGCCAACGGGATAACACTGAAGCTTTCTTT	CASSQRDNTEAFF
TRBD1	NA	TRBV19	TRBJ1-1	TGTGCCAGTAGTATAGGAGGGGGACAGGGAGAGACTGAAGCTTTCTTT	CASSIGGGQGETEAFF
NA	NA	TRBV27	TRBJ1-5	TGTGCCAGCAGTTCCGGTATTCAGCCCCAGCATTTT	CASSSGIQPQHF
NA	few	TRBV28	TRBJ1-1	TGTGCCAGCAGTAGATACAGGTTTACAAACACTGAAGCTTTCTTT	CASSRYRFTNTEAFF
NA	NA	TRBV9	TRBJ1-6	TGTGCCAGCACAAAACTCCCCGCGGGCGAGTATTCACCCCTCCACTTT	CASTKLPAGEYSPLHF
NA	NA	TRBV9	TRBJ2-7	TGTGCCAGCAGCGTAACAACCCCCCTCCACGAGCAGTACTTC	CASSVTTPLHEQYF
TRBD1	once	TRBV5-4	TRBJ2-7	TGTGCCAGCACCTTTCAGGGGGCCTACGAGCAGTACTTC	CASTFQGAYEQYF
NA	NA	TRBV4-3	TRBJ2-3	TGCGCCAGCAGCCAAGATAGTGACAGCGAGAGCACAGATACGCAGTATTTT	CASSQDSDSESTDTQYF
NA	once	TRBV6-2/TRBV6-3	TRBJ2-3	TGTGCCAGCAGTTACTCGAGTGGGGGTACGATCCATCAGGGGACGCAGTATTTT	CASSYSSGGTIHQGTQYF
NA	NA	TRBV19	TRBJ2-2	TGTGCCAGTAGTATAGTAGGGCGGGACGGGGAGCTGTTTTTT	CASSIVGRDGELFF
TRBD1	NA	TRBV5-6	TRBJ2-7	TGTGCCAGCAGCTTGAGGACAGGGGTAACATACGAGCAGTACTTC	CASSLRTGVTYEQYF
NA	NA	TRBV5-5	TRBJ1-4	TGTGCCAGCAGCTCAAACGGGGGGCTGGGTGAAAAACTGTTTTTT	CASSSNGGLGEKLFF
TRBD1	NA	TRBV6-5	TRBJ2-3	TGTGCCGCTATTGCTTGGACAGGGTTTACAGATACGCAGTATTTT	CAAIAWTGFTDTQYF
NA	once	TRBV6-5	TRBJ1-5	TGTGCCAGCAGGGGGCTATTGGGGCAGCCCCAGCATTTT	CASRGLLGQPQHF
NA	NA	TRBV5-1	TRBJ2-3	TGCGCCAGCAGCTTGGCCGTTTCGACAGATACGCAGTATTTT	CASSLAVSTDTQYF
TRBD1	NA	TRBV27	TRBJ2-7	TGTGCCAGCAGCATCGCGGGACAGGGCTCCTACGAGCAGTACTTC	CASSIAGQGSYEQYF
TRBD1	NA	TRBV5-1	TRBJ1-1	TGCGCCAGCAGCTCATTAAGGGACAGAGAAGCTTTCTTT	CASSSLRDREAFF